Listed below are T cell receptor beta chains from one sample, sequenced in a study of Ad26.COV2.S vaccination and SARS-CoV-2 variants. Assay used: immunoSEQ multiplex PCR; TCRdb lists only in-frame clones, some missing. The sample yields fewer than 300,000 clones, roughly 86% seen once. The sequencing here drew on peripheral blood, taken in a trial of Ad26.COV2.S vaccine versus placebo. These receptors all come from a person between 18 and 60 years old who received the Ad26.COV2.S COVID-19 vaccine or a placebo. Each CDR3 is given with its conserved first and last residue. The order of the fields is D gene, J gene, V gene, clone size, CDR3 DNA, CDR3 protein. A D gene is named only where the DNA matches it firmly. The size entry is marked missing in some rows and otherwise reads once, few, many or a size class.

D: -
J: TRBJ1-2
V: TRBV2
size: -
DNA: TGTGCCAGCAGCAACTACAGGGAGGCCAACTATGGCTACACCTTC
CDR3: CASSNYREANYGYTF

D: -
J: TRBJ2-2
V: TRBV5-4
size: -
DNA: TGTGCCAGCAGCTTGGCGGGACTGAACACCGGGGAGCTGTTTTTT
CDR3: CASSLAGLNTGELFF

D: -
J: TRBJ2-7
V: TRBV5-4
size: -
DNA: TGTGCCAGCAGCTCGACAGTTTCCTACGAGCAGTACTTC
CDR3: CASSSTVSYEQYF

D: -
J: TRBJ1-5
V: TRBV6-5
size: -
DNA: TGTGCCAGCAGACTAACTGGGACAAGCAATCAGCCCCAGCATTTT
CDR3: CASRLTGTSNQPQHF

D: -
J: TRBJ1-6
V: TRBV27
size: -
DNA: TGTGCCAGCAGTTTGGGCCGGGATCGAAGGTCACCCCTCCACTTT
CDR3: CASSLGRDRRSPLHF

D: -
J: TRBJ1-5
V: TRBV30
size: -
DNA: TGTGCCTGGAAGGTATCGGACGGAACTACTGGAGGCAATCAGCCCCAGCATTTT
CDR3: CAWKVSDGTTGGNQPQHF

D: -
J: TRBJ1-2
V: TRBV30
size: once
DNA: TGTGCCTGGAGTGTACAGGGAATAGCTAACTATGGCTACACCTTC
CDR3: CAWSVQGIANYGYTF

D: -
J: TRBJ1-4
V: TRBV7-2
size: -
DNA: TGTGCCAGCAGCTTAGAACCCGGAAAACTGTTTTTT
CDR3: CASSLEPGKLFF

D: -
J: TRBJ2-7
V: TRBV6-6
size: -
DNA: TGTGCCAGCAGGTACAGCTACGAGCAGTACTTC
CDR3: CASRYSYEQYF

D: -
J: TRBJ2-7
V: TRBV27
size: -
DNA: TGTGCAGACGGGAGCTCCCCTTCCTACGAGCAGTACTTC
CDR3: CADGSSPSYEQYF

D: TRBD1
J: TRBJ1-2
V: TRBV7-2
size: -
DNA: TGTGCCAGCAGCTTAGTGGCAGGGGGCTCCTATGGCTACACCTTC
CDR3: CASSLVAGGSYGYTF

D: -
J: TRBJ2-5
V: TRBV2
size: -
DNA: TGTGCCACCGAGGACGGGCCCCAAGAGACCCAGTACTTC
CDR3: CATEDGPQETQYF

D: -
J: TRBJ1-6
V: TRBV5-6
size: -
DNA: TGTGCCAGCAGCCGGCGACAGGTTGTCCGTTCACCCCTCCACTTT
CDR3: CASSRRQVVRSPLHF

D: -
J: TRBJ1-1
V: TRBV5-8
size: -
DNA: TGTGCCAGCAGCTTGCGGGGGGGGACCTCGAACACTGAAGCTTTCTTT
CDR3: CASSLRGGTSNTEAFF

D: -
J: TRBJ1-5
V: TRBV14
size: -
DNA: TGTGCCAGCAGCCAAGGGCGCAATCAGCCCCAGCATTTT
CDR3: CASSQGRNQPQHF

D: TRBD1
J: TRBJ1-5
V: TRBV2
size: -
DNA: TGTGCCAGCAGCGGCCCGACAGGGGATGGTCAGCCCCAGCATTTT
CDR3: CASSGPTGDGQPQHF

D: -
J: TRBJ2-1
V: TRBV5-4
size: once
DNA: TGTGCCAGCAGCCCGACAGGAGGCACTAGCTCCTACAATGAGCAGTTCTTC
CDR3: CASSPTGGTSSYNEQFF

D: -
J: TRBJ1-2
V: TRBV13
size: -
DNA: TGTGCCAGCAGCCGAGGACAGAAAATTAACTATGGCTACACCTTC
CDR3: CASSRGQKINYGYTF

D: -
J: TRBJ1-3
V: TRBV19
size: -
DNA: TGTGCCAGTAGTAAGCAAGCTGGAAACACCATATATTTT
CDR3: CASSKQAGNTIYF

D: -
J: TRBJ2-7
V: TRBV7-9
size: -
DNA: TGTGCCAGCAGCTTAGATCCTCAGATCTACGAGCAGTACTTC
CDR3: CASSLDPQIYEQYF

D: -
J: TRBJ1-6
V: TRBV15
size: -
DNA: TGTGCCACCAGCAGAGGTCGGCAGGGTGTCTCACCCCTCCACTTT
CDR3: CATSRGRQGVSPLHF

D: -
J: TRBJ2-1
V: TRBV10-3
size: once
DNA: TGTGCCATCAGTGGATCAGGATGGAAAGCCTACAATGAGCAGTTCTTC
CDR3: CAISGSGWKAYNEQFF

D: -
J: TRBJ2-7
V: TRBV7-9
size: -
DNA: TGTGCCAGCAGCTTAGGAGGAGGGGTACGGAACGAGCAGTACTTC
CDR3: CASSLGGGVRNEQYF

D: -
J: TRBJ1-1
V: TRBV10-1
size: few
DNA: TGCGCCAGCAGTGAAGGGTTGGGAAGGAACACTGAAGCTTTCTTT
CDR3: CASSEGLGRNTEAFF

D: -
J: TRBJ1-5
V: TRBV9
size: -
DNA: TGTGCCAGCAGCGTAGGGGTAGGAGGGAGAGATCAGCCCCAGCATTTT
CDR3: CASSVGVGGRDQPQHF

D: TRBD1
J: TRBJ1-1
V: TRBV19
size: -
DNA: TGTGCCAGTAGTCCCCGCCTCGGGACAGCGAACACTGAAGCTTTCTTT
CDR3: CASSPRLGTANTEAFF

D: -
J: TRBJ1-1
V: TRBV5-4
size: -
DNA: TGTGCCAGCAGCTTACAGGGTTATAACACTGAAGCTTTCTTT
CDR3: CASSLQGYNTEAFF

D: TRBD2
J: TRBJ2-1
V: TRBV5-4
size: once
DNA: TGTGCCAGCACCGGGACTAGCGAATACAATGAGCAGTTCTTC
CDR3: CASTGTSEYNEQFF

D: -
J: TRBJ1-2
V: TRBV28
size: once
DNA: TGTGCCAGCAGTGGGAACTATGGCTACACCTTC
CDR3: CASSGNYGYTF

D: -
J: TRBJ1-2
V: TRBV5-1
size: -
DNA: TGCGCCAGCAGCTTGGGAACCACGCGGGGTACCAACTATGGCTACACCTTC
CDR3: CASSLGTTRGTNYGYTF

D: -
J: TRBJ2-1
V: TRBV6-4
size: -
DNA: TGTGCCAGCAGTGAGGCAGGGAATTCCTACAATGAGCAGTTCTTC
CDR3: CASSEAGNSYNEQFF

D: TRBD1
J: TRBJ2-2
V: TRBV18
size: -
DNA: TGTGCCAGCTCACGTGTCGGGACAGGGGCCTCCGGGGAGCTGTTTTTT
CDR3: CASSRVGTGASGELFF

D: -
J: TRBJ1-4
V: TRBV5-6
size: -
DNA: TGTGCCAGCAGTCCGGGATGGGGAGGAGAAAAACTGTTTTTT
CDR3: CASSPGWGGEKLFF

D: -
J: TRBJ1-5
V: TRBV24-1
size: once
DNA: TGTGCCACCAGTGATTTGCAAATTTCTCAGCCCCAGCATTTT
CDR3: CATSDLQISQPQHF

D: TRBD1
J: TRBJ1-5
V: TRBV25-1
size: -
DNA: TGTGCCAGCAGTGATTCAGGGGGTAGCAATCAGCCCCAGCATTTT
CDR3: CASSDSGGSNQPQHF

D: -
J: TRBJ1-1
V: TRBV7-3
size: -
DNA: TGTGCCAGCAGCTTGGCGGGGAACACTGAAGCTTTCTTT
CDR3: CASSLAGNTEAFF

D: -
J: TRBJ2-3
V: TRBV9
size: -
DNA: TGTGCCAGCAGCCCCCCGGGAGACTTCTCCACAGATACGCAGTATTTT
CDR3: CASSPPGDFSTDTQYF

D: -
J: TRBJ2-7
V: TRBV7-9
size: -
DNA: TGTGCCAGCAGCTTTCAGAGGAGCTCCTACGAGCAGTACTTC
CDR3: CASSFQRSSYEQYF

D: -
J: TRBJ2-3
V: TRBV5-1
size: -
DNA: TGCGCCAGCAGCTTAACAGGATTGACGGGCACAGATACGCAGTATTTT
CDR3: CASSLTGLTGTDTQYF

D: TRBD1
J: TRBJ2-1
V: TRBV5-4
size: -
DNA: TGTGCCAGCAGCCTGGACAGGGGGCTCTCCAATGAGCAGTTCTTC
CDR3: CASSLDRGLSNEQFF

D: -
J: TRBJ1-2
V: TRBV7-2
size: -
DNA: TGTGCCAGCAGCTTATGGGCGTCCTATGGCTACACCTTC
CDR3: CASSLWASYGYTF

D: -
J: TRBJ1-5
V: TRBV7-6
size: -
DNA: TGTGCCAGCAGCTCAACAGGGATCCTTAGCAATCAGCCCCAGCATTTT
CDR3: CASSSTGILSNQPQHF

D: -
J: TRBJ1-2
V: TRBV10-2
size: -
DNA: TGCGCCAGCAGGGTTACAGACGCTGGTGGCTACACCTTC
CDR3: CASRVTDAGGYTF

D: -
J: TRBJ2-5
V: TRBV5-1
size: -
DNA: TGCGCCAGCAGGATACTAGTGGGGCAAGAGACCCAGTACTTC
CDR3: CASRILVGQETQYF

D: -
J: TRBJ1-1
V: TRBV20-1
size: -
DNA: TGCAGTGCTAGTAAGAGGAACACTGAAGCTTTCTTT
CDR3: CSASKRNTEAFF

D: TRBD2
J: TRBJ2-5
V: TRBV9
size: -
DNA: TGTGCCAGCAGCGCCGGGACTAGCGGGCGCCAAGAGACCCAGTACTTC
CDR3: CASSAGTSGRQETQYF

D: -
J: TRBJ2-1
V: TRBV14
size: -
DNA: TGTGCCAGCAGCCAAGGACAGCAGTTATACAATGAGCAGTTCTTC
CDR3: CASSQGQQLYNEQFF